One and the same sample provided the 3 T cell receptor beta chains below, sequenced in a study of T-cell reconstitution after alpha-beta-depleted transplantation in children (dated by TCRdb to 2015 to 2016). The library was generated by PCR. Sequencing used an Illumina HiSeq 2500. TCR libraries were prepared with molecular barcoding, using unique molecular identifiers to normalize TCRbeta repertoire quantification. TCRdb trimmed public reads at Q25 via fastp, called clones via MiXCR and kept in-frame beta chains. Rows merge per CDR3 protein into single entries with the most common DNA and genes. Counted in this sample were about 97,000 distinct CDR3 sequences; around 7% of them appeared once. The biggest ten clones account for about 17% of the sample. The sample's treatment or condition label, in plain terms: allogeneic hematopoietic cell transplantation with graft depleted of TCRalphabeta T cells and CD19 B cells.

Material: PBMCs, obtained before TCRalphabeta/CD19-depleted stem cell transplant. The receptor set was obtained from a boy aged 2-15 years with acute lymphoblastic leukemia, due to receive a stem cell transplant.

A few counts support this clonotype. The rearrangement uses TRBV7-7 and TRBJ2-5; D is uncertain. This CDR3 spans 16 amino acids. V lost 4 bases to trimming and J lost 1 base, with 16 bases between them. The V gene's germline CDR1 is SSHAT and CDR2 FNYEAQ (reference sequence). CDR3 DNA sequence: TGTGCCAGCAGCTCTCAGATAGGAGTGGCCCAAGAGACCCAGTACTTC. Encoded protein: CASSSQIGVAQETQYF.

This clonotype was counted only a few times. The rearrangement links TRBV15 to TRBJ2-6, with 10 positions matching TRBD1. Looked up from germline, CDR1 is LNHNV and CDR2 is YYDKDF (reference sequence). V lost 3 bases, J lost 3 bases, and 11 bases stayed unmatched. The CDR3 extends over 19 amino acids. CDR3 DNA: TGTGCCACCAGCAGCCAGCCGTGGGACAGGGGAGTTGGGGCCAACGTCCTGACTTTC. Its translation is CATSSQPWDRGVGANVLTF.

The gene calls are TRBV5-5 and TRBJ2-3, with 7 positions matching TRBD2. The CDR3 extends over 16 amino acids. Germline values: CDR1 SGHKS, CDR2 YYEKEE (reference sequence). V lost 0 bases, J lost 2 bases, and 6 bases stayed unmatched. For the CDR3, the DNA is TGTGCCAGCAGCTTGGTCCCAGCGGGATACACAGATACGCAGTATTTT. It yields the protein CASSLVPAGYTDTQYF.